One sample yielded the 4 T cell receptor beta chains listed below, sequenced in a study of shared clonotypes between healthy human individuals. Clones were read by immunoSEQ multiplex PCR, and TCRdb kept only the in-frame ones, dropping some. The table has some 790,000 clones, over 55% seen once. Sequenced: memory CD4+ T cells sorted from blood. Subset in this sample: CD45RA-negative fraction. These receptors were taken from a woman aged 25 to 39 in good health.

This clone appeared a few times. The chain joins TRBV30 to TRBJ2-7; D is undetermined. The CDR3 sequence is 12 residues long. V lost 6 bases to trimming and J lost 0 bases, with 9 bases between them. The V gene's germline CDR1 is GTSNPN and CDR2 SVGIG (reference sequence). The CDR3 sequence is CACLQSSYEQYF. Written as DNA, the CDR3 is TGTGCCTGTCTGCAGAGCTCCTACGAGCAGTACTTC.

This sequence joins TRBV19 and TRBJ2-5; maybe TRBD1 (6 bases). The CDR3 extends over 14 amino acids. Germline V gene data show CDR1 as LNHDA and CDR2 as SQIVND (reference sequence). The ends were cut back, 5 bases at V and 1 base at J, with 11 bases in the middle. This CDR3 reads CASSLRTAQETQYF. The CDR3 DNA sequence: TGTGCCAGTAGTTTGAGGACAGCCCAAGAGACCCAGTACTTC.

In its sample, this clone was seen a few times. The V gene is TRBV27, the J gene TRBJ1-1, with a possible D match to TRBD1 (5 bases). CDR3 length: 14 residues. The germline V gene encodes CDR1 MNHEY and CDR2 SMNVEV (reference sequence). V was shortened by 8 bases and J by 1 base, with 14 bases between the two germline ends. The CDR3 region has the DNA TGTGCCAGCGGGAGCAGGGTCAGGAACACTGAAGCTTTCTTT. This translates into CASGSRVRNTEAFF.

The chain employs TRBV18 and TRBJ2-1, with TRBD2 matching 11 bases. V shed 3 bases, J shed 9 bases, and the junction held 10 bases outside the gene matches. Germline V CDR1 and CDR2: KGHSH, LQKENI. The CDR3 totals 16 residues. CDR3 nucleotide sequence: TGTGCCAGCTCACCCCCAACTAGCGGGAGTCGCGTTGAGCAGTTCTTC. Its protein product is CASSPPTSGSRVEQFF.